These 26 T cell receptor beta chains were all obtained from the same sample, sequenced in a study of cytomegalovirus exposure and HLA in healthy donors. A multiplex PCR was run with 60 Vbeta primers and 13 Jbeta primers. The assay was immunoSEQ multiplex PCR, and TCRdb's table has in-frame clones only and misses some. The data hold about 190,000 clones, with just under 80% observed a single time. What was sequenced was PBMCs. These TCRs come from a woman aged 25 to 39 in good health and CMV-seropositive.

The V gene is TRBV6-1, the J gene TRBJ2-2; TRBD2 aligns across 9 bases. J was trimmed by 8 bases and V by 8 bases; bases with no gene match: 12. Per germline, CDR1 MNHNS and CDR2 SASEGT. CDR3 length: 15 residues. This CDR3 reads CASFIQLAGVGELFF. CDR3 DNA: TGTGCCAGCTTTATCCAATTAGCGGGAGTTGGGGAGCTGTTTTTT.

This chain connects TRBV4-1 to TRBJ1-5; 11 bases are a match to TRBD1. CDR1 and CDR2 from the germline V gene are MGHRA and YSYEKL. The CDR3 runs to 20 residues. V lost 0 bases, J lost 0 bases, and 10 bases stayed unmatched. In DNA form, the CDR3 reads TGCGCCAGCAGCCAAGATACAGGGACAGGGGGGTATAGTAGCAATCAGCCCCAGCATTTT. It codes for CASSQDTGTGGYSSNQPQHF.

This clone has just one count. This chain connects TRBV27 to TRBJ1-5; D uncertain. The CDR3 is 15 residues long. Germline CDR1 MNHEY, CDR2 SMNVEV (reference sequence). V was pared by 5 bases and J by 4 bases, with 15 bases between. The CDR3 DNA is TGTGCCAGCAGTCCCTATTGGGGAGGTAATCAGCCCCAGCATTTT. Its translation is CASSPYWGGNQPQHF.

The genes are TRBV27 and TRBJ2-4, with D possibly TRBD2 on 5 matching bases. CDR1 and CDR2 (germline): MNHEY, SMNVEV (reference sequence). The CDR3 covers 13 residues. Trimming took 8 bases from V and 0 from J, leaving 8 bases between them. The CDR3 here is CASHGLAKNIQYF. The CDR3 nucleotides read TGTGCCAGCCATGGACTAGCCAAAAACATTCAGTACTTC.

The chain is built from TRBV7-8 and TRBJ1-5, with 10 bases fitting TRBD1. This CDR3 has 19 residues. With V trimmed by 2 bases and J by 0 bases, 10 bases remained unmatched. Germline assignment: CDR1 SGHVS and CDR2 FQNEAQ. The CDR3: CASSLTGQGSFYSNQPQHF. The CDR3 DNA sequence: TGTGCCAGCAGCTTAACGGGACAGGGGTCGTTTTATAGCAATCAGCCCCAGCATTTT.

The genes are TRBV7-2 and TRBJ1-1; D uncertain. Germline loops: CDR1 SGHTA, CDR2 FQGNSA. The CDR3 is 13 residues long. V lost 3 bases to trimming and J lost 0 bases, with 5 bases between them. For the CDR3, the DNA is TGTGCCAGCAGCTTTTCCGTGAACACTGAAGCTTTCTTT. This encodes CASSFSVNTEAFF.

The gene calls are TRBV5-4 and TRBJ2-2; D is ambiguous. V was shortened by 2 bases and J by 0 bases, with 2 bases between the two germline ends. This CDR3 comprises 13 residues. The germline V gene has CDR1 SGHNT and CDR2 YYREEE (reference sequence). The CDR3 DNA is TGTGCCAGCAGCTTCGCGAACACCGGGGAGCTGTTTTTT. Translating gives CASSFANTGELFF.

This CDR3 is CASTSSPGQGHGKLFF. In DNA, the CDR3 is TGTGCCAGTACCTCTTCGCCGGGACAGGGTCACGGAAAACTGTTTTTT. This chain uses TRBV19 with TRBJ1-4; 9 bases agree with TRBD1. Trimming cost V 7 bases and J 10 bases; bases outside gene matches: 16. CDR1 is LNHDA, CDR2 SQIVND, per germline (reference sequence). This CDR3 comprises 16 residues.

The chain joins TRBV5-1 to TRBJ2-7; tentative D call: TRBD2 (5 bases). Per the germline V gene, CDR1 is SGHRS and CDR2 is YFSETQ. V was cut by 7 bases and J by 4 bases, with 24 bases left in between. The CDR3 sequence is 16 residues long. The CDR3 protein is CASGSRGSASQYEQYF. The CDR3, as DNA: TGCGCCAGCGGCTCACGGGGTTCAGCGTCCCAATACGAGCAGTACTTC.

The chain employs TRBV5-8 and TRBJ2-3, with 14 bases that match TRBD2. Germline trimming cut 2 bases from V and 1 base from J; bases unmatched to any gene: 6. Germline loops: CDR1 SGHTS, CDR2 YDEGEE. CDR3 size: 18 residues. CDR3 sequence: CASSFGTSGSLGTDTQYF. CDR3 coding DNA: TGTGCCAGCAGCTTCGGGACTAGCGGGAGTTTGGGCACAGATACGCAGTATTTT.

The chain combines TRBV2 with TRBJ2-2, with D tentatively TRBD2 (6 bases). The ends were cut back, 7 bases at V and 6 bases at J, with 15 bases in the middle. This CDR3 spans 14 amino acids. CDR1 is SNHLY, CDR2 FYNNEI, per germline. The chain's CDR3 is CASMTRGRSGELFF. CDR3 DNA: TGTGCCAGCATGACTAGGGGTCGGTCCGGGGAGCTGTTTTTT.

V usage is TRBV9 and J usage is TRBJ2-1, with 9 bases lining up with TRBD1. V gave up 0 bases and J gave up 2 bases; unmatched junction bases: 0. Germline V gives CDR1 SGDLS, CDR2 YYNGEE. CDR3 length: 15 amino acids. CDR3 protein: CASSVGQGAYNEQFF. The CDR3 coding sequence is TGTGCCAGCAGCGTAGGACAGGGGGCCTACAATGAGCAGTTCTTC.

The gene calls are TRBV27 and TRBJ2-5, with TRBD2 matching 10 bases. Trimming took 5 bases from V and 4 from J; bases not matched to a gene: 4. CDR1 is MNHEY, CDR2 SMNVEV, per germline (reference sequence). This CDR3 is built from 14 residues. The CDR3, as DNA: TGTGCCAGCAGTGCCAGACTAGCGGGAGAGACCCAGTACTTC. It yields the protein CASSARLAGETQYF.

The table lists this clone with a few counts. The V gene is TRBV7-6, the J gene TRBJ1-1, with D unclear. Germline CDR1 is SGHVS and CDR2 is FNYEAQ. The CDR3 length is 13 residues. Trimming took 4 bases from V and 2 from J, leaving 8 bases between them. CDR3 loop: CASSSGGNTEAFF. In DNA, the CDR3 is TGTGCCAGCAGCTCCGGAGGTAACACTGAAGCTTTCTTT.

This clone was detected once. DNA of the CDR3: TGTGCCAGCTCGCTTGGGAGTAAAAATGAGCAGTTCTTC. Amino acid sequence: CASSLGSKNEQFF. The V gene is TRBV2, the J gene TRBJ2-1, with D possibly TRBD2 on 5 matching bases. In germline, CDR1 is SNHLY, CDR2 FYNNEI. The V end was cut by 8 bases, the J end by 7 bases, with 15 bases between. This CDR3 has 13 amino acids. The full variable domain, with the rest looked up from reference TRBV2 and TRBJ2-1, is EPEVTQTPSHQVTQMGQEVILRCVPISNHLYFYWYRQILGQKVEFLVSFYNNEISEKSEIFDDQFSVERPDGSNFTLKIRSTKLEDSAMYFCASSLGSKNEQFFGPGTRLTVL.

DNA for the CDR3: TGTGCCAGCAGCGGGAGGGGGGGCGGCTACGCCGGGGAGCTGTTTTTT. It translates to CASSGRGGGYAGELFF. The chain recombines TRBV2 with TRBJ2-2; 8 bases match TRBD2. The germline V gene encodes CDR1 SNHLY and CDR2 FYNNEI. The J segment lost 6 bases and the V segment lost 6 bases, leaving 12 bases of the junction unmatched. The CDR3 spans 16 residues. Looking up the rest from reference TRBV2 and TRBJ2-2 gives the full variable domain: EPEVTQTPSHQVTQMGQEVILRCVPISNHLYFYWYRQILGQKVEFLVSFYNNEISEKSEIFDDQFSVERPDGSNFTLKIRSTKLEDSAMYFCASSGRGGGYAGELFFGEGSRLTVL.

This clone was recorded a few times. The rearrangement links TRBV19 to TRBJ2-1; D might be TRBD1 (5 bases). The V gene's germline CDR1 is LNHDA and CDR2 SQIVND (reference sequence). CDR3 size: 14 residues. Trimming shortened V by 2 bases and J by 5 bases, and 10 bases separated the two germline ends. The CDR3 DNA reads as TGTGCCAGTAGTATAATAGTAGGGGACAATGAGCAGTTCTTC. Encoded protein: CASSIIVGDNEQFF.

The V call is TRBV28, the J call TRBJ2-3, with 9 bases lining up with TRBD2. This CDR3 is built from 13 residues. The trim removed 8 bases at V and 4 bases at J, leaving 4 bases unmatched. The V gene's germline CDR1 is MDHEN and CDR2 SYDVKM. This CDR3 is CASSAGGPDTQYF. The CDR3 region has the DNA TGTGCCAGCTCAGCGGGAGGACCAGATACGCAGTATTTT.

The V call is TRBV27, the J call TRBJ1-5, with no clear D. Trimming removed 1 base at V and 0 bases at J, with 7 bases between. This CDR3 has 15 amino acids. CDR1 is MNHEY and CDR2 is SMNVEV in the germline V gene (reference sequence). The CDR3 loop is CASSLYGGSNQPQHF. CDR3 DNA sequence: TGTGCCAGCAGTTTATATGGCGGTAGCAATCAGCCCCAGCATTTT.

CDR3 in DNA: TGTGCCAGCAGTGAAGGGTTCGGGGGTTTTTATGGAAACACCATATATTTT. Translating gives CASSEGFGGFYGNTIYF. V is TRBV6-1 and J is TRBJ1-3, with D possibly matching TRBD1 (5 bases). V was shortened by 1 base and J by 3 bases, with 16 bases between the two germline ends. The CDR3 extends over 17 amino acids. Looked up from germline, CDR1 is MNHNS and CDR2 is SASEGT.

This clone was recorded a few times. This sequence joins TRBV5-8 and TRBJ2-3; 7 nucleotides agree with TRBD2. Germline assignment: CDR1 SGHTS and CDR2 YDEGEE. The trim removed 5 bases at V and 4 bases at J, leaving 10 bases unmatched. The CDR3 runs 15 residues. In DNA, the CDR3 is TGTGCCAGCAGAATCGAGCGGGGCCACTCAGATACGCAGTATTTT. Translated, it gives CASRIERGHSDTQYF. The variable domain in full, with the rest retrieved from reference TRBV5-8 and TRBJ2-3, is EAGVTQSPTHLIKTRGQQATLRCSPISGHTSVYWYQQALGLGLQFLLWYDEGEERNRGNFPPRFSGRQFPNYSSELNVNALELEDSALYLCASRIERGHSDTQYFGPGTRLTVL.

J is TRBJ2-7 and V is TRBV4-2; 14 bases fit TRBD2. Germline V gene data show CDR1 as LGHNA and CDR2 as YNFKEQ. There are 15 residues in the CDR3. V lost 3 bases, J lost 3 bases, and 1 base stayed unmatched. CDR3 in DNA: TGTGCCAGCAGCCAGGGGACTAGCGGGGGCTACGAGCAGTACTTC. This sequence encodes CASSQGTSGGYEQYF.

The CDR3 DNA is TGTGCCAGCTCAGGGCACGGCACAGATACGCAGTATTTT. Its protein is CASSGHGTDTQYF. The J gene is TRBJ2-3, the V gene TRBV27; D perhaps matches TRBD1 (5 bases). The germline V gene has CDR1 MNHEY and CDR2 SMNVEV (reference sequence). V was shortened by 8 bases and J by 1 base, with 10 bases between the two germline ends. The CDR3 consists of 13 residues.

The rearrangement joins TRBV7-2 to TRBJ2-1, with 11 positions matching TRBD2. The J segment lost 8 bases and the V segment lost 1 base, leaving 7 bases of the junction unmatched. This CDR3 has 16 residues. Germline-derived CDR1 and CDR2 are SGHTA and FQGNSA. CDR3 amino acids: CASSLGASGGRYEQFF. The CDR3 DNA follows: TGTGCCAGCAGCTTAGGGGCTAGCGGGGGGCGGTATGAGCAGTTCTTC.

The V gene is TRBV27, the J gene TRBJ2-5; TRBD2 is a possible D gene (5 bases). Germline V gene sequence: CDR1 MNHEY, CDR2 SMNVEV (reference sequence). This CDR3 has 14 amino acids. V lost 5 bases to trimming and J lost 0 bases, with 10 bases between them. The CDR3 reads CASSIEADQETQYF. The CDR3 DNA sequence: TGTGCCAGCAGTATCGAAGCGGACCAAGAGACCCAGTACTTC.

The rearrangement links TRBV23-1 to TRBJ2-7, with 9 bases fitting TRBD1. TRBV23-1 is filed as an ORF, its function uncertain. The length of the CDR3 is 21 residues. J lost 0 bases, V lost 2 bases, and 20 bases had no gene match. The CDR3 DNA is TGCGCCAGCAGTCAAAGCCTCCGGGACAGGGAGCCAGCGGCACCCTCCTACGAGCAGTACTTC. As protein: CASSQSLRDREPAAPSYEQYF.